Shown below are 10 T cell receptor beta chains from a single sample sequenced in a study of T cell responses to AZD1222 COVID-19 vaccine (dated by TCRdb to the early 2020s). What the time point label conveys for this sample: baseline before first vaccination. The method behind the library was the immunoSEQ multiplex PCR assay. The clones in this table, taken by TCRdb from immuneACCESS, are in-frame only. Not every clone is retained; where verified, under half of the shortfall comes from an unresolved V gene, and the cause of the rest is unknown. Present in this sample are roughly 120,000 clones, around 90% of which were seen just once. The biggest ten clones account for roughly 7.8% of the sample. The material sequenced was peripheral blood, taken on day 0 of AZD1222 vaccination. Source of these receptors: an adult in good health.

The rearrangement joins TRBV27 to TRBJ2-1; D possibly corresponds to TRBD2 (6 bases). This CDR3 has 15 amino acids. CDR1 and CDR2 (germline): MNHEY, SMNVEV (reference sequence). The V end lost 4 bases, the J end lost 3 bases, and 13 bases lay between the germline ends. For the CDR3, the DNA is TGTGCCAGCAGTTCCGGGGGAAATTACTACAATGAGCAGTTCTTC. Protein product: CASSSGGNYYNEQFF.

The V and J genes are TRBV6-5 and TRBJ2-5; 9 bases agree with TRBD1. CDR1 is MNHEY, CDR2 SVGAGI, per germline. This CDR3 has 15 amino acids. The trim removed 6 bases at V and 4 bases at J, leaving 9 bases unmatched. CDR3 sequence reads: CASRSLQGAGETQYF. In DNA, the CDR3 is TGTGCCAGCAGATCCCTACAGGGGGCGGGAGAGACCCAGTACTTC.

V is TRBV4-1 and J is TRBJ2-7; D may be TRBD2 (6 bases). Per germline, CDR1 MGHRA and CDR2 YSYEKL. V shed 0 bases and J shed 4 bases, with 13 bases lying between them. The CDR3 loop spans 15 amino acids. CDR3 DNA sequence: TGCGCCAGCAGCCAAGAGGCGGGGCCCCCTTACGAGCAGTACTTC. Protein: CASSQEAGPPYEQYF.

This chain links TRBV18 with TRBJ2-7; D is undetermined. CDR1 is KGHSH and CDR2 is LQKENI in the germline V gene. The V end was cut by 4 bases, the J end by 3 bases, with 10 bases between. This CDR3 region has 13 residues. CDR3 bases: TGTGCCAGCTCACTAGGTCGATTCTACGAGCAGTACTTC. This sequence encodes CASSLGRFYEQYF. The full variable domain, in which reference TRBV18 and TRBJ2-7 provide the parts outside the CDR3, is NAGVMQNPRHLVRRRGQEARLRCSPMKGHSHVYWYRQLPEEGLKFMVYLQKENIIDESGMPKERFSAEFPKEGPSILRIQQVVRGDSAAYFCASSLGRFYEQYFGPGTRLTVT.

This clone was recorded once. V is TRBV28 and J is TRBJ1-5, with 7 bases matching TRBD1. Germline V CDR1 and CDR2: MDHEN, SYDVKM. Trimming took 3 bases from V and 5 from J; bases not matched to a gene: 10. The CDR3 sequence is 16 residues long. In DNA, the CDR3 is TGTGCCAGCAGTTTTTGGACAGGAAAGGGAGATCAGCCCCAGCATTTT. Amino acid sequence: CASSFWTGKGDQPQHF.

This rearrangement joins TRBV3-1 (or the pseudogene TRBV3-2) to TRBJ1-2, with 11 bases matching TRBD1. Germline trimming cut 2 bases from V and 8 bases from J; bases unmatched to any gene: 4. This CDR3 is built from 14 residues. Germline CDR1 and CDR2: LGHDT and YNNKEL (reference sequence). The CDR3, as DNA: TGTGCCAGCAGCCAAACGGACAGGGGGCGAGGCTACACCTTC. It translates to CASSQTDRGRGYTF.

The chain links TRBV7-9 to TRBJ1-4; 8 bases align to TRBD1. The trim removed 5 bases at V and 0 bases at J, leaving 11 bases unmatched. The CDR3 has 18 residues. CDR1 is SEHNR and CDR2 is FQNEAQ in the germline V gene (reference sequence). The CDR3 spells CASSIPGQEIPTNEKLFF. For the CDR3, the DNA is TGTGCCAGCAGCATTCCGGGACAGGAGATCCCAACTAATGAAAAACTGTTTTTT.

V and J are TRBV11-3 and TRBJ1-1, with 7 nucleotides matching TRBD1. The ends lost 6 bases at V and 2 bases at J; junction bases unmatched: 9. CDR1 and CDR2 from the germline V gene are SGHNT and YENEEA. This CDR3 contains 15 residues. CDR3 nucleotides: TGTGCCAGCAGTCTTATCGACAGGGATAACACTGAAGCTTTCTTT. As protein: CASSLIDRDNTEAFF.

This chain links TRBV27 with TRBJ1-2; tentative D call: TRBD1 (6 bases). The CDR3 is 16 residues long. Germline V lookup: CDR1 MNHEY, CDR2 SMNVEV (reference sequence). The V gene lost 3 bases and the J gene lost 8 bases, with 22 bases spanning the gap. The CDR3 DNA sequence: TGTGCCAGCAGTTTTTACCGAGACCGGGACACTAACGGCTACACCTTC. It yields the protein CASSFYRDRDTNGYTF.

CDR3 sequence: CASSPVGSTNTGELFF. CDR3 nucleotides: TGTGCCAGCTCACCGGTAGGGAGTACGAACACCGGGGAGCTGTTTTTT. The chain is built from TRBV18 and TRBJ2-2, with a tentative D call TRBD2 (5 bases). The CDR3 is 16 residues long. V was trimmed by 3 bases and J by 0 bases, leaving 11 bases between them. Germline V gene sequence: CDR1 KGHSH, CDR2 LQKENI.